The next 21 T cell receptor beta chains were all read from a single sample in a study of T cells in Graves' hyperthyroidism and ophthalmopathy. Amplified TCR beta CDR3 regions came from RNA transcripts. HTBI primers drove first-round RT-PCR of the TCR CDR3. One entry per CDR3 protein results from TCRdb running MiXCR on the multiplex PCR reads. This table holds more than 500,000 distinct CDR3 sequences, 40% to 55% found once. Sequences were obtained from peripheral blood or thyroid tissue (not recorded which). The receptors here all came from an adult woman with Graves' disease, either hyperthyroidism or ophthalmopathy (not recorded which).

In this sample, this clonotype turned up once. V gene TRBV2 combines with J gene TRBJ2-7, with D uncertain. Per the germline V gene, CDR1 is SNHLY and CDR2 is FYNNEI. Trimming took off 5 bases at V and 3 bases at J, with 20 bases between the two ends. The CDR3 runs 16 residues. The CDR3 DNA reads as TGTGCCAGCAGTCCCTGGGGTGGGTCACCAAACTACGAGCAGTACTTC. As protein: CASSPWGGSPNYEQYF.

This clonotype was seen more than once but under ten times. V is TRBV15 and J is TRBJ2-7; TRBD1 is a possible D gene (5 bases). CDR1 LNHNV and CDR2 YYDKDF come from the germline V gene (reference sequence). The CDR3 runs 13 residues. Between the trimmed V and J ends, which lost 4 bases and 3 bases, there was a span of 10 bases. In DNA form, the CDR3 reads TGTGCCACCAGCATGGGGCAGCTCTACGAGCAGTACTTC. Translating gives CATSMGQLYEQYF.

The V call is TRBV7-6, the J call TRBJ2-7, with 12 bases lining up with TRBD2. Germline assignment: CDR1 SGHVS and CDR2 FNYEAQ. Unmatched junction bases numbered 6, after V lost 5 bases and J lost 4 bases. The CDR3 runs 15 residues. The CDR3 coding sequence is TGTGCCAGCAGCGTACTAGCGGGAGGTTGGTACGAGCAGTACTTC. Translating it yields CASSVLAGGWYEQYF.

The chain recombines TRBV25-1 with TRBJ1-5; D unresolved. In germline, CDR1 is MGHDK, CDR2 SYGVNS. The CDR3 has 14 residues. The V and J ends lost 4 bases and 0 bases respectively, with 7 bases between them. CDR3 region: CASSGGVSNQPQHF. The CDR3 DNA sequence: TGTGCCAGCAGTGGAGGTGTTAGCAATCAGCCCCAGCATTTT.

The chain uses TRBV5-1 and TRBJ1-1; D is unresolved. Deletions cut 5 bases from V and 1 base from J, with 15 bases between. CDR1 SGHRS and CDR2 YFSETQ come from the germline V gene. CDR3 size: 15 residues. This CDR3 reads CASRGQAQRNTEAFF. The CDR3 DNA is TGCGCCAGCAGAGGTCAGGCCCAGAGGAACACTGAAGCTTTCTTT.

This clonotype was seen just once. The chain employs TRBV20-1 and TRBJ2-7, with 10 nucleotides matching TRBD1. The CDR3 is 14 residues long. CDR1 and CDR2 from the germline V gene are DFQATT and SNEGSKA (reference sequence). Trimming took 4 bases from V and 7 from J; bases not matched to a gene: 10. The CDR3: CSATPGTGVGEQYF. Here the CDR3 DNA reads TGCAGTGCTACTCCCGGGACAGGGGTGGGAGAGCAGTACTTC.

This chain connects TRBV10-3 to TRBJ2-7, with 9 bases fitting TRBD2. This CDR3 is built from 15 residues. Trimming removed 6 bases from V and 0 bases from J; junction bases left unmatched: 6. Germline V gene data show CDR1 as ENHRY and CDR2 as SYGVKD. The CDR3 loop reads CAIRTSGHSSYEQYF. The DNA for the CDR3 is TGTGCCATCAGGACTAGCGGACATAGCTCCTACGAGCAGTACTTC.

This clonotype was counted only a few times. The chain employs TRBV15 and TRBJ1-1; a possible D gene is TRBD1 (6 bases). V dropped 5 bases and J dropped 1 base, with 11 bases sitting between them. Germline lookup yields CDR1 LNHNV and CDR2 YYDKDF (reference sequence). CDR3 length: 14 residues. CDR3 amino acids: CATSRDRQNTEAFF. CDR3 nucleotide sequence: TGTGCCACCAGCCGTGACAGGCAGAACACTGAAGCTTTCTTT.

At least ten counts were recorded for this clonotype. The CDR3 reads CASSLRPDSPLHF. CDR3 in DNA: TGCGCCAGCAGCCTACGACCGGATTCACCCCTCCACTTT. The gene calls are TRBV5-1 and TRBJ1-6; D gene ambiguous. Germline V gene data show CDR1 as SGHRS and CDR2 as YFSETQ. V dropped 4 bases and J dropped 8 bases, with 10 bases sitting between them. This CDR3 is 13 amino acids long.

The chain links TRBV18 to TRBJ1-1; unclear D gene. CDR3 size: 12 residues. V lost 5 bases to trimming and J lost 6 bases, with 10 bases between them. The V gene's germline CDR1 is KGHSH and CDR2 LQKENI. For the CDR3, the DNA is TGTGCCAGCTCATCAAGGACGTCTGAAGCTTTCTTT. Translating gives CASSSRTSEAFF.

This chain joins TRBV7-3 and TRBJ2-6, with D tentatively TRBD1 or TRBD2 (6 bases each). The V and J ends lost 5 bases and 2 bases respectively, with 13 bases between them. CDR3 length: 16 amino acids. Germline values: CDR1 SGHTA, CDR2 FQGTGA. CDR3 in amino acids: CASSQGGSAGANVLTF. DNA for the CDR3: TGTGCCAGCAGCCAAGGGGGGAGCGCTGGGGCCAACGTCCTGACTTTC. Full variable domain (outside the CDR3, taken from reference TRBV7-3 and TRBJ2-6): GAGVSQTPSNKVTEKGKYVELRCDPISGHTALYWYRQSLGQGPEFLIYFQGTGAADDSGLPNDRFFAVRPEGSVSTLKIQRTERGDSAVYLCASSQGGSAGANVLTFGAGSRLTVL.

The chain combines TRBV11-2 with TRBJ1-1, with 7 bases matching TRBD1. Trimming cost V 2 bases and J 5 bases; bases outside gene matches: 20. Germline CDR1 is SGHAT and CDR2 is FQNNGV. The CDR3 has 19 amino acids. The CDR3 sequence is CASSLKGSGGLGRRTEAFF. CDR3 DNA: TGTGCCAGCAGCTTAAAAGGATCAGGGGGGTTGGGAAGGAGGACTGAAGCTTTCTTT.

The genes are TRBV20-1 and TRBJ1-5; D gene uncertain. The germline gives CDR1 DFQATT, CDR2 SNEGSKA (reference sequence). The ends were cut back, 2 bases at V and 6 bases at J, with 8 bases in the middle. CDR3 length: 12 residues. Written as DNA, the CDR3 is TGCAGTGCTAGACTCGCCCCTCAGCCCCAGCATTTT. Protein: CSARLAPQPQHF.

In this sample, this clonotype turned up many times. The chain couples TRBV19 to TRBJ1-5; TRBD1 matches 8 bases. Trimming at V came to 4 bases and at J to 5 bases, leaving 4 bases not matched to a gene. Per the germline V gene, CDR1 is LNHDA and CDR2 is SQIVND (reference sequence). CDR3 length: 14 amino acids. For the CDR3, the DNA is TGTGCCAGTAGTAACCGACAGGGGTATCAGCCCCAGCATTTT. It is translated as CASSNRQGYQPQHF.

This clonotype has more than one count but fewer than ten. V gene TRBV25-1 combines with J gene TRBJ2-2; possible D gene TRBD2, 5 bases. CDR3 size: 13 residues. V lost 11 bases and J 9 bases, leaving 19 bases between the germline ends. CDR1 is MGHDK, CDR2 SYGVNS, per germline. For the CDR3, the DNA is TGTGCCTCCCTTGGGGAAGAGGGCAGGGAGCTGTTTTTT. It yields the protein CASLGEEGRELFF.

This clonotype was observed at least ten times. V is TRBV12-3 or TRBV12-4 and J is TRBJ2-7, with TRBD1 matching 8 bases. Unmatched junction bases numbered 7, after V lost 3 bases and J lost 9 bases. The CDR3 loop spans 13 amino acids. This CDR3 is CASSLTGEQGQYF. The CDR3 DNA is TGTGCCAGCAGTTTGACAGGGGAACAGGGGCAGTACTTC.

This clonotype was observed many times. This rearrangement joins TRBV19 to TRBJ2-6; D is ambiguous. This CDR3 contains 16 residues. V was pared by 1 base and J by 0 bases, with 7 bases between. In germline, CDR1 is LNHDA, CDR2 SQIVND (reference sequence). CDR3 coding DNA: TGTGCCAGTAGTATAGGCGCCGGCTCTGGGGCCAACGTCCTGACTTTC. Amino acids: CASSIGAGSGANVLTF.

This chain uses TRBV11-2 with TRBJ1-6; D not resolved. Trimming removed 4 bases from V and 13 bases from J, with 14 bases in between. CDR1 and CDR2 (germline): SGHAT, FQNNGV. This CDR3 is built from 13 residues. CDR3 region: CASSSGLVQPLHF. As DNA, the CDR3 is TGTGCCAGCAGCTCGGGATTGGTTCAGCCCCTCCACTTT.

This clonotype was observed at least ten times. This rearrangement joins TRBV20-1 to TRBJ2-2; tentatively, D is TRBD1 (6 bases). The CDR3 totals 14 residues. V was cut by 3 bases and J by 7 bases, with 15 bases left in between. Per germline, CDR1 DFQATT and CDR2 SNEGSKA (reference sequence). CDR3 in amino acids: CSARQGLNVGELFF. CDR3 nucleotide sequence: TGCAGTGCTAGGCAGGGGCTAAACGTCGGGGAGCTGTTTTTT.

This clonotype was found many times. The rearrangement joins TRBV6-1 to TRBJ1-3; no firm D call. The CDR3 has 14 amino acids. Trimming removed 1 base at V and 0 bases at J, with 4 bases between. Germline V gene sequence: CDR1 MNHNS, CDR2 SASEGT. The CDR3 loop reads CASSEGFSGNTIYF. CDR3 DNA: TGTGCCAGCAGTGAAGGTTTCTCTGGAAACACCATATATTTT.

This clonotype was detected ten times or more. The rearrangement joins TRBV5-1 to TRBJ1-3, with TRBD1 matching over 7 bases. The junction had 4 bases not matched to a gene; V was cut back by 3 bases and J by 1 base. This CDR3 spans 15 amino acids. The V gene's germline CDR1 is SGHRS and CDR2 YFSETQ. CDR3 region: CASSSTGESGNTIYF. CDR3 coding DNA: TGCGCCAGCAGCTCTACAGGGGAGTCTGGAAACACCATATATTTT.